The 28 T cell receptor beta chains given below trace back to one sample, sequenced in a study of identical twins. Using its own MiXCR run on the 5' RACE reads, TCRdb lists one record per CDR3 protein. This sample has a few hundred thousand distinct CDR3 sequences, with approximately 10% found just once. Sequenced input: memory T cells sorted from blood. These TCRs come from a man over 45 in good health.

The CDR3 DNA reads TGCGCCAGCAGCGGCCGGGACAGTATCTGCGAGCAGTTCTTC. Its protein product is CASSGRDSICEQFF. This chain joins TRBV5-1 and TRBJ2-7; TRBD1 aligns across 7 bases. The DNA matches TRBJ2-1 better at its end, which makes the J call doubtful. The CDR3 length is 14 residues. The V gene's germline CDR1 is SGHRS and CDR2 YFSETQ.

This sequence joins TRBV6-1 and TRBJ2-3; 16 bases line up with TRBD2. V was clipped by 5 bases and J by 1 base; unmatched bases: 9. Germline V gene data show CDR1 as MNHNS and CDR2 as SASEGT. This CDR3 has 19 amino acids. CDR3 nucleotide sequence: TGTGCCAGCAGTCGTACGGGACTAGCGGGAGGGCCCGGCACAGATACGCAGTATTTT. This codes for CASSRTGLAGGPGTDTQYF.

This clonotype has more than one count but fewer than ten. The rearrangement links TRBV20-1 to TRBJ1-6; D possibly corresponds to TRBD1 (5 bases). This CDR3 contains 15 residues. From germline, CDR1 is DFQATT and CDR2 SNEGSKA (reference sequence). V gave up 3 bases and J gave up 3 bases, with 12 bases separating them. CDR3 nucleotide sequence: TGCAGTGCTAGTAGGCGTCAGGGCTATAATTCACCCCTCCACTTT. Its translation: CSASRRQGYNSPLHF.

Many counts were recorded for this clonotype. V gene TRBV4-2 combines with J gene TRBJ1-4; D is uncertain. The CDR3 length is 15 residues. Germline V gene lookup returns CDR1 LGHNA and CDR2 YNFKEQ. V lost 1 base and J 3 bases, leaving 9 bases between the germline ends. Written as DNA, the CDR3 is TGTGCCAGCAGCCAAGCCACAGCCTCTAATGAAAAACTGTTTTTT. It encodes CASSQATASNEKLFF.

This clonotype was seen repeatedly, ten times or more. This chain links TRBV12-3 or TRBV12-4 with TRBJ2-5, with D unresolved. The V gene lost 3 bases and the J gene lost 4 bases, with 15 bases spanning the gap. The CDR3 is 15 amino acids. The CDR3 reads CASSLHGYLAETQYF. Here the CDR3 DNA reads TGTGCCAGCAGTTTGCACGGCTACCTGGCAGAGACCCAGTACTTC.

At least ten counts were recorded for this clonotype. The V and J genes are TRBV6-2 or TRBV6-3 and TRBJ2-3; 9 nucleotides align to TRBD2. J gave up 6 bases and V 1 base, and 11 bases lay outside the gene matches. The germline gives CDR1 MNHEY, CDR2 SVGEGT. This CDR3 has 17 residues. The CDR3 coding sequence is TGTGCCAGCAGTTACTGGCCCGGACTAGCGATGGAGGATACGCAGTATTTT. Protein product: CASSYWPGLAMEDTQYF.

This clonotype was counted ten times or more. The chain's CDR3 is CASSLQGRWEKLFF. The CDR3 DNA reads as TGTGCCAGCAGTTTGCAGGGGCGCTGGGAAAAACTGTTTTTT. This chain links TRBV28 with TRBJ1-4, with D perhaps TRBD1 (6 bases). CDR1 and CDR2 (germline): MDHEN, SYDVKM. The CDR3 totals 14 residues. Trimming removed 3 bases at V and 8 bases at J, with 13 bases between.

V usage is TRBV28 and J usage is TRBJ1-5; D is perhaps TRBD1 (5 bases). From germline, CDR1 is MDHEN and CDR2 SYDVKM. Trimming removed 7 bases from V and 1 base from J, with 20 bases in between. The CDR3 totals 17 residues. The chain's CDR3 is CASKKKVSGTSNQPQHF. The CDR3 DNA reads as TGTGCCAGCAAAAAAAAGGTATCAGGGACGAGCAATCAGCCCCAGCATTTT.

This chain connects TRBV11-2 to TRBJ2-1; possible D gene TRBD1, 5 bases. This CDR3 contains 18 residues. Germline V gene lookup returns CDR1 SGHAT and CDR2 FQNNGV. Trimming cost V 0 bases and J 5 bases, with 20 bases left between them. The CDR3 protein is CASSLEVPVAGNHNEQFF. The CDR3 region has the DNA TGTGCCAGCAGCTTAGAAGTTCCTGTGGCAGGGAACCACAATGAGCAGTTCTTC. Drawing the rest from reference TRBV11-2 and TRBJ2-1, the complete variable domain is EAGVAQSPRYKIIEKRQSVAFWCNPISGHATLYWYQQILGQGPKLLIQFQNNGVVDDSQLPKDRFSAERLKGVDSTLKIQPAKLEDSAVYLCASSLEVPVAGNHNEQFFGPGTRLTVL.

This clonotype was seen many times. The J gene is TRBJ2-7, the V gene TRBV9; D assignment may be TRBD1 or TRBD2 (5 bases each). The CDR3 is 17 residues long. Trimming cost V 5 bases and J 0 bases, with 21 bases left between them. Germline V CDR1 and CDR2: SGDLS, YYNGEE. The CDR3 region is CASSPRVGTASSYEQYF. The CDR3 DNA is TGTGCCAGCAGTCCCCGTGTCGGGACGGCAAGCTCCTACGAGCAGTACTTC.

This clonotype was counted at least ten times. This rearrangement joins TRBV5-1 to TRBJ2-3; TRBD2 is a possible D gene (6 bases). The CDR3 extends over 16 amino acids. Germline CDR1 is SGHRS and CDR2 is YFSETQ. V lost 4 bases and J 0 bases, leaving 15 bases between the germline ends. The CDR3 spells CASSRGGDPSTDTQYF. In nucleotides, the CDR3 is TGCGCCAGCAGCAGGGGAGGAGACCCCAGCACAGATACGCAGTATTTT.

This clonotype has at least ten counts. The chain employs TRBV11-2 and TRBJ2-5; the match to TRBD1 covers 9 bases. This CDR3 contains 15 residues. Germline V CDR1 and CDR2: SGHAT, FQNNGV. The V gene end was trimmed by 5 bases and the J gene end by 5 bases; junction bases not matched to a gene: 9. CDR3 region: CASSMQQGAIETQYF. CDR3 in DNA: TGTGCCAGCAGCATGCAACAGGGGGCTATTGAGACCCAGTACTTC.

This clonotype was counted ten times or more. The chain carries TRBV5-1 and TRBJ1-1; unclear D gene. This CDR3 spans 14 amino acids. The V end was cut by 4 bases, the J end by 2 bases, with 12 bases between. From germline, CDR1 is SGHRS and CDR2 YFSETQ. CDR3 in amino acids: CASSPAPANTEAFF. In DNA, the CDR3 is TGCGCCAGCAGCCCCGCCCCCGCTAACACTGAAGCTTTCTTT.

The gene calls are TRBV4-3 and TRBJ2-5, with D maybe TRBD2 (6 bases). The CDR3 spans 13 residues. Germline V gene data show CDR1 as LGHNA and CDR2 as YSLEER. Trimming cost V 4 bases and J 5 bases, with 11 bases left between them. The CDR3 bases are TGCGCCAGCAGCCGGATCCTAGCGGAGACCCAGTACTTC. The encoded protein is CASSRILAETQYF.

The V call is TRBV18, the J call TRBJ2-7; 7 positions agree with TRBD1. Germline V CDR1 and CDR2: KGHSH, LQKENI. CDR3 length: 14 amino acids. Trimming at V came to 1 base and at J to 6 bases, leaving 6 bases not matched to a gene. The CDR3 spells CASSPRRDSVEQYF. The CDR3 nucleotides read TGTGCCAGCTCACCACGCCGGGACAGTGTCGAGCAGTACTTC.

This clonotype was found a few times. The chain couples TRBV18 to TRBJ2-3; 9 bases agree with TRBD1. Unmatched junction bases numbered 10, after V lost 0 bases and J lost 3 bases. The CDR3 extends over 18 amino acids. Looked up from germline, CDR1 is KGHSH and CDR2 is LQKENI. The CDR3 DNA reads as TGTGCCAGCTCACCACCGGCGGGACAGGGACGGGGAACAGATACGCAGTATTTT. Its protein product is CASSPPAGQGRGTDTQYF.

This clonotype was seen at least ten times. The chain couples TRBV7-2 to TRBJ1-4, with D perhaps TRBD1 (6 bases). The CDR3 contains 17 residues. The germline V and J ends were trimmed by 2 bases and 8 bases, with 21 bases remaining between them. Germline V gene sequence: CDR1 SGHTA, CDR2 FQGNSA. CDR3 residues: CASSLWGASTGTEKLFF. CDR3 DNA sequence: TGTGCCAGCAGCTTATGGGGAGCATCGACAGGAACCGAAAAACTGTTTTTT. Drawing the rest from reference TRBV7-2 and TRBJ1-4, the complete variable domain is GAGVSQSPSNKVTEKGKDVELRCDPISGHTALYWYRQSLGQGLEFLIYFQGNSAPDKSGLPSDRFSAERTGGSVSTLTIQRTQQEDSAVYLCASSLWGASTGTEKLFFGSGTQLSVL.

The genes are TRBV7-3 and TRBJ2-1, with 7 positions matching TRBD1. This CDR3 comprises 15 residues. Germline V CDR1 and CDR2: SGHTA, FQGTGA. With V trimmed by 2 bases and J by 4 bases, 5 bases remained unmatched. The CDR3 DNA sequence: TGTGCCAGCAGCTTATGGGACAGCCCTTACAATGAGCAGTTCTTC. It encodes CASSLWDSPYNEQFF.

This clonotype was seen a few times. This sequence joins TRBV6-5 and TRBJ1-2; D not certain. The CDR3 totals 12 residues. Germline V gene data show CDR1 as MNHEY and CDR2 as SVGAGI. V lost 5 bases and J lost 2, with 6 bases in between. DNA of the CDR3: TGTGCCAGCAGTCGGAACAACTATGGCTACACCTTC. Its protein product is CASSRNNYGYTF.

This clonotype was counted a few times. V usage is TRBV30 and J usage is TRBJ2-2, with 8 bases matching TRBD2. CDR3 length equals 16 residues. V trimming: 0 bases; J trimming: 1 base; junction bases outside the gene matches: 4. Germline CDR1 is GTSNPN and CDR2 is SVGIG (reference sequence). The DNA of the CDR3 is TGTGCCTGGAGTGTACGCACTAGCGGGAACACCGGGGAGCTGTTTTTT. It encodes CAWSVRTSGNTGELFF.

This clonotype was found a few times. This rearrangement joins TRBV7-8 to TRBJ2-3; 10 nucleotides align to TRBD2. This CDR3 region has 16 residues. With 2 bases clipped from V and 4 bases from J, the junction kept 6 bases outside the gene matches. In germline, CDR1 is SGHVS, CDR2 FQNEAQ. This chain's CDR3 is CASSLRRLAGADTQYF. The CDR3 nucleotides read TGTGCCAGCAGCTTAAGGCGGCTAGCGGGAGCAGATACGCAGTATTTT.

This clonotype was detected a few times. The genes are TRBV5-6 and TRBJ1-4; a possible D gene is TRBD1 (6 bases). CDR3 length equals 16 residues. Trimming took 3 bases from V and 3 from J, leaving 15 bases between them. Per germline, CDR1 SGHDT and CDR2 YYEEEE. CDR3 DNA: TGTGCCAGCAGCTCAACGACGGGGGCATCTAATGAAAAACTGTTTTTT. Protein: CASSSTTGASNEKLFF.

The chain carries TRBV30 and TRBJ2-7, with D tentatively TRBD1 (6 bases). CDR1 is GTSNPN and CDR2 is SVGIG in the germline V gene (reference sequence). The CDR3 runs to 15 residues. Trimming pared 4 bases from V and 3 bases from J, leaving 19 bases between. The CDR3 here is CAWTLGHREGYEQYF. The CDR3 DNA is TGTGCCTGGACATTGGGACACCGAGAAGGCTACGAGCAGTACTTC.

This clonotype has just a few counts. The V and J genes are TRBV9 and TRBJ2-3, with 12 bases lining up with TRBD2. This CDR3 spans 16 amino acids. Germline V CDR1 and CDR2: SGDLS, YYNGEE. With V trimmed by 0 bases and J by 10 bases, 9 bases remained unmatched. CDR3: CASSVGGTSGLQAQYF. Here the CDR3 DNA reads TGTGCCAGCAGCGTAGGAGGGACTAGCGGGCTCCAGGCGCAGTATTTT.

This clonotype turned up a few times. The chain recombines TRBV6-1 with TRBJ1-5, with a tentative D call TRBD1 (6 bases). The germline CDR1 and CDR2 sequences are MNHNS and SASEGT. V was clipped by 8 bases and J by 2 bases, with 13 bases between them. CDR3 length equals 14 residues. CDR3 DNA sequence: TGTGCCAGCCAGGAGGGGGGGGGCAATCAGCCCCAGCATTTT. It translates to CASQEGGGNQPQHF.

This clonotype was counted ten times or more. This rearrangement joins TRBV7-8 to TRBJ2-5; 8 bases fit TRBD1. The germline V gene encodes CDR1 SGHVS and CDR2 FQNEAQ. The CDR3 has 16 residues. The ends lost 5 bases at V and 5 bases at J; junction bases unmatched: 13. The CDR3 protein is CASSKQDRARTETQYF. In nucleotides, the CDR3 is TGTGCCAGCAGCAAACAGGACAGGGCGAGAACGGAGACCCAGTACTTC.

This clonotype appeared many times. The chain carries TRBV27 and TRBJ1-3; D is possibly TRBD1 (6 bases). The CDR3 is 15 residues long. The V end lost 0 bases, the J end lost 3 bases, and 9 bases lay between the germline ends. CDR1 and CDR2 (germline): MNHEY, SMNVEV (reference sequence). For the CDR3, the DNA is TGTGCCAGCAGTTTATCGGGGGGGCATGGAAACACCATATATTTT. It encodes CASSLSGGHGNTIYF.

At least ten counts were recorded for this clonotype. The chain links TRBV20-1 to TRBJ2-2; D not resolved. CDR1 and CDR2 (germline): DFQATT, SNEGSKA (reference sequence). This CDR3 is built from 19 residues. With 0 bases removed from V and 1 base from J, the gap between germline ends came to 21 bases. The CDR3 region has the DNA TGCAGTGCTAGAGAGGCGATGGCGTTTTCTCCCCGGAACACCGGGGAGCTGTTTTTT. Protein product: CSAREAMAFSPRNTGELFF.